A single T cell receptor (beta chain) is shown here with its context. The length of the CDR3 is 15 residues. V was pared by 2 bases and J by 3 bases, with 14 bases between. Germline-derived CDR1 and CDR2 are SGHAT and FQDESV (reference sequence). The data stem from a study of shared clonotypes between healthy human individuals. Study donors comprised healthy, HIV-negative adults devoid of recent acute infection or vaccination. The repertoire was sequenced with immunoSEQ multiplex PCR; TCRdb's copy has only in-frame clones and lacks some. Of approximately 740,000 clones listed, roughly 70% are singletons.

The rearrangement joins TRBV11-1 to TRBJ2-7, with a weak D call TRBD1 (6 bases). Sequencing was done on a sample of memory CD4+ T cells sorted from blood. Regarding subset: CD45RA-negative fraction. This receptor was obtained from a woman younger than 45 in good health. The CDR3 region has the DNA TGTGCCAGCAGCTTATTTTCGGGACAAGACTACGAGCAGTACTTC. Translation: CASSLFSGQDYEQYF.